One sample yielded the 19 T cell receptor beta chains listed below, sequenced in a study of CD8+ T cells in alopecia areata. Punch biopsies of lesional scalp, plus peripheral blood, were taken from alopecia areata patients. Sequencing used cDNA as its template, made by extracting RNA and reverse transcribing it. Profiled with immunoSEQ multiplex PCR; TCRdb holds only in-frame clones, not every one. The data hold over 15,000 clones, with about 61% observed a single time. The specimen sequenced was skin. These receptors originate from a human donor with alopecia areata.

V is TRBV2 and J is TRBJ2-1, with 12 bases matching TRBD2. Germline CDR1 reads SNHLY; CDR2 reads FYNNEI. The CDR3 covers 17 residues. Trimming cost V 6 bases and J 7 bases; bases outside gene matches: 13. CDR3: CASSIRTSGKEWNEQFF. As DNA, the CDR3 is TGTGCCAGCAGCATCAGGACTAGCGGGAAGGAATGGAATGAGCAGTTCTTC.

The chain is built from TRBV30 and TRBJ1-1; D is perhaps TRBD1 (5 bases). Trimming removed 7 bases from V and 10 bases from J, with 13 bases in between. CDR1 is GTSNPN, CDR2 SVGIG, per germline (reference sequence). There are 10 residues in the CDR3. In DNA form, the CDR3 reads TGTGCCTACGAGGGACCGGGAGCTTTCTTT. It encodes CAYEGPGAFF.

The chain joins TRBV28 to TRBJ2-3, with TRBD1 matching 7 bases. Trimming at V came to 8 bases and at J to 8 bases, leaving 7 bases not matched to a gene. The V gene's germline CDR1 is MDHEN and CDR2 SYDVKM. The length of the CDR3 is 12 residues. The CDR3 here is CASPDSGGTQYF. CDR3 coding DNA: TGTGCCAGCCCGGACTCAGGGGGTACGCAGTATTTT. The full variable domain, its missing parts supplied by reference TRBV28 and TRBJ2-3, is DVKVTQSSRYLVKRTGEKVFLECVQDMDHENMFWYRQDPGLGLRLIYFSYDVKMKEKGDIPEGYSVSREKKERFSLILESASTNQTSMYLCASPDSGGTQYFGPGTRLTVL.

This clone occurred a few times. The V gene is TRBV28, the J gene TRBJ1-4; TRBD1 agrees at 10 bases. Germline CDR1 MDHEN, CDR2 SYDVKM. The CDR3 is 15 amino acids. Trimming cost V 6 bases and J 6 bases; bases outside gene matches: 7. In DNA form, the CDR3 reads TGTGCCAGCAGGCCGACAGGGGGCTTGGATGAAAAACTGTTTTTT. Its translation: CASRPTGGLDEKLFF.

The chain couples TRBV7-9 to TRBJ2-1, with 12 bases matching TRBD1. The CDR3 consists of 17 residues. Germline V gene data show CDR1 as SEHNR and CDR2 as FQNEAQ (reference sequence). J lost 10 bases, V lost 5 bases, and 15 bases had no gene match. The CDR3 protein is CASSLVPRGTGGNEQFF. DNA of the CDR3: TGTGCCAGCAGCCTAGTTCCCCGAGGGACAGGGGGCAACGAGCAGTTCTTC. Combining the CDR3 with reference TRBV7-9 and TRBJ2-1 gives the whole variable domain DTGVSQNPRHKITKRGQNVTFRCDPISEHNRLYWYRQTLGQGPEFLTYFQNEAQLEKSRLLSDRFSAERPKGSFSTLEIQRTEQGDSAMYLCASSLVPRGTGGNEQFFGPGTRLTVL.

This chain connects TRBV2 to TRBJ2-5, with 10 bases that match TRBD2. CDR1 is SNHLY, CDR2 FYNNEI, per germline. V gave up 6 bases and J gave up 5 bases; unmatched junction bases: 3. The CDR3 is 13 amino acids. The CDR3 DNA reads TGTGCCAGCAGAGCTAGCGGGAGCGAGACCCAGTACTTC. This translates into CASRASGSETQYF.

The chain joins TRBV27 to TRBJ2-5; 8 nucleotides align to TRBD2. Trimming took 3 bases from V and 1 from J; bases not matched to a gene: 7. Germline V CDR1 and CDR2: MNHEY, SMNVEV (reference sequence). The length of the CDR3 is 16 residues. The CDR3 coding sequence is TGTGCCAGCAGTTTTGAACCGGGAGGGCTCCAAGAGACCCAGTACTTC. Amino acid sequence: CASSFEPGGLQETQYF.

The chain recombines TRBV27 with TRBJ2-6; D gene unclear. V was trimmed by 3 bases and J by 0 bases, leaving 3 bases between them. This CDR3 spans 14 amino acids. The germline CDR1 and CDR2 sequences are MNHEY and SMNVEV (reference sequence). CDR3 DNA: TGTGCCAGCAGTTTTTTCTCTGGGGCCAACGTCCTGACTTTC. It yields the protein CASSFFSGANVLTF.

By share, this clone counts as medium-sized. The V and J genes are TRBV6-1 and TRBJ2-1, with D unclear. V was trimmed by 4 bases and J by 6 bases, leaving 4 bases between them. The CDR3 contains 11 residues. Germline CDR1 and CDR2: MNHNS and SASEGT. The CDR3 DNA is TGTGCCAGCAGTGGCTTCAATGAGCAGTTCTTC. It yields the protein CASSGFNEQFF.

This sequence joins TRBV2 and TRBJ2-1, with 8 positions matching TRBD2. There are 15 residues in the CDR3. Germline V CDR1 and CDR2: SNHLY, FYNNEI. The trim removed 3 bases at V and 12 bases at J, leaving 13 bases unmatched. As DNA, the CDR3 is TGTGCCAGCAGTGACACGGTTAGCGGGATTCTTGTGCAGTTCTTC. It encodes CASSDTVSGILVQFF.

This sequence joins TRBV19 and TRBJ2-3; D unresolved. Germline CDR1 reads LNHDA; CDR2 reads SQIVND (reference sequence). V shed 6 bases and J shed 3 bases, with 13 bases lying between them. CDR3 length: 14 amino acids. DNA of the CDR3: TGTGCCAGTAGATCGCCGGTCGGGACAGATACGCAGTATTTT. Its protein is CASRSPVGTDTQYF.

The chain is built from TRBV5-6 and TRBJ2-5, with TRBD2 matching 7 bases. J gave up 11 bases and V 4 bases, and 8 bases lay outside the gene matches. This CDR3 region has 12 residues. The V gene's germline CDR1 is SGHDT and CDR2 YYEEEE. CDR3 loop: CASSLSRREQYF. The DNA of the CDR3 is TGTGCCAGCAGCCTGTCCCGGCGGGAGCAGTACTTC.

The chain links TRBV4-1 to TRBJ1-5; 8 bases align to TRBD1. The CDR3 is made up of 15 amino acids. V was clipped by 1 base and J by 7 bases; unmatched bases: 6. In germline, CDR1 is MGHRA, CDR2 YSYEKL. CDR3 in DNA: TGCGCCAGCAGCCAAGTTTTTGGACAGGGACAGCCCCAGCATTTT. This translates into CASSQVFGQGQPQHF.

The sample holds a few counts of this clone. This rearrangement joins TRBV29-1 to TRBJ2-1; D is uncertain. In germline, CDR1 is SQVTM, CDR2 ANQGSEA. There are 13 residues in the CDR3. V lost 4 bases, J lost 6 bases, and 13 bases lay in between. In DNA form, the CDR3 reads TGCAGCGTTGCAAGTTGGGTCATCAATGAGCAGTTCTTC. Its protein is CSVASWVINEQFF.

CDR3 sequence (DNA): TGTGCCAGCAGCGGGGCAGGACTTCAATCACCCCCTTACGAGCAGTACTTC. It encodes CASSGAGLQSPPYEQYF. The J gene is TRBJ2-7, the V gene TRBV11-2, with D perhaps being TRBD1 or TRBD2 (5 bases each). The CDR3 is 17 residues long. V was trimmed by 5 bases and J by 4 bases, leaving 24 bases between them. Germline V gene sequence: CDR1 SGHAT, CDR2 FQNNGV.

J is TRBJ1-4 and V is TRBV5-6; no clear D gene. The CDR3 totals 13 residues. V was trimmed by 5 bases and J by 0 bases, leaving 5 bases between them. Germline CDR1 and CDR2: SGHDT and YYEEEE. CDR3: CASSSATNEKLFF. DNA of the CDR3: TGTGCCAGCAGTTCTGCAACTAATGAAAAACTGTTTTTT.

V and J are TRBV5-6 and TRBJ2-1; D perhaps matches TRBD1 (6 bases). This CDR3 is 16 amino acids long. Deletions cut 5 bases from V and 3 bases from J, with 18 bases between. Germline V gene lookup returns CDR1 SGHDT and CDR2 YYEEEE. The CDR3 bases are TGTGCCAGCAGTCTCAGGGGCGGAACGGACTACAATGAGCAGTTCTTC. Protein sequence: CASSLRGGTDYNEQFF.

The table lists this clone with a few counts. The rearrangement uses TRBV14 and TRBJ2-1; 11 positions match TRBD2. V shed 4 bases, J shed 6 bases, and the junction held 5 bases outside the gene matches. CDR1 and CDR2 (germline): SGHDN, FVKESK. The CDR3 covers 15 residues. DNA for the CDR3: TGTGCCAGCAGCCTAGCGGGAGGGCCCTTCAATGAGCAGTTCTTC. This encodes CASSLAGGPFNEQFF.

On this clone: A junction end diverges from the germline sequence, so it may reflect a read error. The chain is built from TRBV5-4 and TRBJ2-7, with 9 bases lining up with TRBD2. This CDR3 has 15 residues. Looked up from germline, CDR1 is SGHNT and CDR2 is YYREEE (reference sequence). CDR3 sequence reads: CASSSPLAGVYERYF. CDR3 nucleotide sequence: TGTGCCAGCAGCTCGCCGTTAGCGGGGGTATACGAGCGGTACTTC.